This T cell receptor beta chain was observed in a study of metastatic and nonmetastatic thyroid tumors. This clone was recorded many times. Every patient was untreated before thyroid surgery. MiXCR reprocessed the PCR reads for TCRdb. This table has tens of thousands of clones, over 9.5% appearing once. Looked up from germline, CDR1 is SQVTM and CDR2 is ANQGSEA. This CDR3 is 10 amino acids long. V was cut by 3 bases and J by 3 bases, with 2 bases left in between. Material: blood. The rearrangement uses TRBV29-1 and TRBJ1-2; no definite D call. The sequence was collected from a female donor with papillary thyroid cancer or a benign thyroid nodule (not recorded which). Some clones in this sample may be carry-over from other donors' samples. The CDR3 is CSVEDYGYTF. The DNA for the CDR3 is TGCAGCGTTGAGGACTATGGCTACACCTTC. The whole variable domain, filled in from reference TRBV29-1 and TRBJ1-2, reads SAVISQKPSRDICQRGTSLTIQCQVDSQVTMMFWYRQQPGQSLTLIATANQGSEATYESGFVIDKFPISRPNLTFSTLTVSNMSPEDSSIYLCSVEDYGYTFGSGTRLTVV.